This T cell receptor beta chain is drawn from a study of technical replicates of blood from a few donors. With 4 bases clipped from V and 0 bases from J, the junction kept 11 bases outside the gene matches. The germline gives CDR1 SGHNT, CDR2 YYREEE (reference sequence). The length of the CDR3 is 18 residues. Assay: immunoSEQ multiplex PCR; the TCRdb copy retains only in-frame clones and omits some. The sample shows 55,000 to 85,000 clones, around 97% of them seen only once. This chain connects TRBV5-4 to TRBJ2-7, with 12 positions matching TRBD2. This clonotype was sampled from a human donor in good health. The specimen sequenced was T cells isolated from PBMCs. The CDR3 sequence: CASSPGTSGRLSSYEQYF. CDR3 nucleotide sequence: TGTGCCAGCAGCCCTGGGACTAGCGGGCGCCTTAGCTCCTACGAGCAGTACTTC.